These T cell receptor beta chains were read from a single sample in a study of naive and memory T cell subsets. TCRdb reprocessed the UMI-ligation and nested PCR reads via MiXCR and lists one record per CDR3 protein. Among approximately 100,000 distinct CDR3 sequences, roughly 15% were seen once, and the ten largest hold about 3%. Source material: naive CD8+ T cells from blood. These receptors came from a human donor in good health. The CDR3 runs from the conserved cysteine through the conserved F or W. The D gene is left open where the match is weak. Some rows mark clone size as missing; the rest say once, few, many or name a class of expanded clone.

J: TRBJ1-4; size: few; D: TRBD1; V: TRBV15; CDR3: CATSRDRQIEKLFF; DNA: TGTGCCACCAGCAGGGACAGGCAGATTGAAAAACTGTTTTTT
J: TRBJ2-7; size: -; D: TRBD2; V: TRBV4-2; CDR3: CASSPSHYSGGDIYEQYF; DNA: TGTGCCAGCAGCCCATCCCACTATAGCGGGGGAGATATCTACGAGCAGTACTTC
J: TRBJ1-1; size: -; D: -; V: TRBV29-1; CDR3: CSVDGGGLNTEAFF; DNA: TGCAGCGTTGATGGGGGAGGCCTGAACACTGAAGCTTTCTTT
J: TRBJ2-3; size: few; D: -; V: TRBV7-2; CDR3: CASSPLRGGHADTQYF; DNA: TGTGCCAGCAGCCCCCTAAGGGGGGGGCATGCAGATACGCAGTATTTT
J: TRBJ1-2; size: many; D: -; V: TRBV29-1; CDR3: CSGVDGYQYTF; DNA: TGCAGCGGAGTTGATGGATACCAATACACCTTC
J: TRBJ2-5; size: few; D: -; V: TRBV12-3/TRBV12-4; CDR3: CASSPEGRRKDQETQYF; DNA: TGTGCCAGCAGCCCCGAGGGTAGGAGAAAGGACCAAGAGACCCAGTACTTC
J: TRBJ2-1; size: many; D: -; V: TRBV4-3; CDR3: CASSQANEQFF; DNA: TGCGCCAGCAGCCAAGCGAATGAGCAGTTCTTC
J: TRBJ2-3; size: once; D: -; V: TRBV24-1; CDR3: CATSFGGPRPTDTQYF; DNA: TGTGCCACCAGTTTCGGAGGCCCCCGGCCCACAGATACGCAGTATTTT
J: TRBJ2-5; size: few; D: -; V: TRBV20-1; CDR3: CSATGSQETQYF; DNA: TGCAGTGCTACGGGGAGTCAAGAGACCCAGTACTTC
J: TRBJ2-7; size: -; D: -; V: TRBV12-3/TRBV12-4; CDR3: CASSFADTYEQYF; DNA: TGTGCCAGCAGTTTTGCAGATACCTACGAGCAGTACTTC
J: TRBJ2-1; size: few; D: -; V: TRBV11-2; CDR3: CASSQRLNNEQFF; DNA: TGTGCCAGCAGCCAAAGACTCAACAATGAGCAGTTCTTC
J: TRBJ1-1; size: many; D: -; V: TRBV7-9; CDR3: CASSLADGENTEAFF; DNA: TGTGCCAGCAGCTTAGCAGACGGAGAGAACACTGAAGCTTTCTTT
J: TRBJ2-7; size: many; D: -; V: TRBV4-3; CDR3: CASPGYEQYF; DNA: TGCGCCAGCCCGGGATACGAGCAGTACTTC
J: TRBJ2-7; size: few; D: TRBD2; V: TRBV27; CDR3: CASSEATSASYEQYF; DNA: TGTGCCAGCAGTGAAGCTACTAGCGCCTCCTACGAGCAGTACTTC
J: TRBJ2-2; size: -; D: -; V: TRBV25-1; CDR3: CASSDGSNTGELFF; DNA: TGTGCCAGCAGTGATGGTAGTAACACCGGGGAGCTGTTTTTT
J: TRBJ1-1; size: few; D: -; V: TRBV12-3/TRBV12-4; CDR3: CASSETRAKAFF; DNA: TGTGCCAGCAGTGAAACCCGGGCTAAAGCTTTCTTT
J: TRBJ2-7; size: few; D: -; V: TRBV2; CDR3: CASGPSTYEQYF; DNA: TGTGCCAGCGGCCCTTCAACCTACGAGCAGTACTTC
J: TRBJ1-5; size: few; D: -; V: TRBV30; CDR3: CAWSRGLYQPQHF; DNA: TGTGCCTGGAGCCGGGGGCTCTATCAGCCCCAGCATTTT
J: TRBJ1-6; size: -; D: TRBD1; V: TRBV4-3; CDR3: CASSQDPDRVNSPLHF; DNA: TGCGCCAGCAGCCAAGACCCGGACAGGGTGAATTCACCCCTCCACTTT
J: TRBJ2-3; size: many; D: -; V: TRBV24-1; CDR3: CATSDIGGTSTDTQYF; DNA: TGTGCCACCAGTGATATTGGGGGGACAAGCACAGATACGCAGTATTTT
J: TRBJ1-1; size: many; D: -; V: TRBV7-9; CDR3: CASSLASGTEAFF; DNA: TGTGCCAGCAGCTTAGCGTCCGGGACTGAAGCTTTCTTT
J: TRBJ2-2; size: -; D: TRBD2; V: TRBV29-1; CDR3: CSVRSGSGTGELFF; DNA: TGCAGCGTTCGTAGCGGGAGTGGAACCGGGGAGCTGTTTTTT
J: TRBJ1-5; size: few; D: -; V: TRBV6-2/TRBV6-3; CDR3: CASSYWGGQPQHF; DNA: TGTGCCAGCAGTTACTGGGGCGGTCAGCCCCAGCATTTT
J: TRBJ2-2; size: few; D: -; V: TRBV3-1; CDR3: CASSQGLDNTGELFF; DNA: TGTGCCAGCAGCCAAGGGCTAGACAACACCGGGGAGCTGTTTTTT
J: TRBJ2-1; size: few; D: -; V: TRBV4-3; CDR3: CASSQSEGYEQFF; DNA: TGCGCCAGCAGCCAATCCGAAGGGTATGAGCAGTTCTTC
J: TRBJ2-3; size: many; D: -; V: TRBV27; CDR3: CASSFLRERTDTQYF; DNA: TGTGCCAGCAGTTTTCTCAGGGAACGCACAGATACGCAGTATTTT
J: TRBJ1-1; size: -; D: -; V: TRBV7-9; CDR3: CASSSGAFAEAFF; DNA: TGTGCCAGCAGCTCTGGGGCCTTTGCTGAAGCTTTCTTT
J: TRBJ1-4; size: -; D: -; V: TRBV9; CDR3: CASSAGSSTNEKLFF; DNA: TGTGCCAGCAGCGCCGGGAGTTCAACTAATGAAAAACTGTTTTTT
J: TRBJ1-2; size: few; D: -; V: TRBV7-8; CDR3: CASSPQQEARSF; DNA: TGTGCCAGCAGCCCCCAACAGGAGGCCCGCTCCTTC
J: TRBJ1-1; size: few; D: -; V: TRBV6-2/TRBV6-3; CDR3: CASSPFRTSEAFF; DNA: TGTGCCAGCAGCCCGTTTAGGACTTCTGAAGCTTTCTTT
J: TRBJ2-7; size: -; D: -; V: TRBV30; CDR3: CAWIHGGHEQYF; DNA: TGTGCCTGGATTCATGGGGGCCACGAGCAGTACTTC
J: TRBJ1-2; size: many; D: TRBD1; V: TRBV28; CDR3: CASSRTQETGGERGYTF; DNA: TGTGCCAGCAGCCGAACACAGGAGACAGGGGGCGAGCGTGGCTACACCTTC
J: TRBJ1-5; size: few; D: -; V: TRBV29-1; CDR3: CSVVPPDPRRVSDQPQHF; DNA: TGCAGCGTTGTGCCCCCCGATCCTAGAAGGGTCTCGGATCAGCCCCAGCATTTT
J: TRBJ2-1; size: many; D: -; V: TRBV29-1; CDR3: CSVEGPSSYNEQFF; DNA: TGCAGCGTGGAGGGGCCCAGCTCCTACAATGAGCAGTTCTTC
J: TRBJ1-4; size: -; D: -; V: TRBV7-8; CDR3: CASSAQVINEKLFF; DNA: TGTGCCAGCAGCGCCCAGGTCATTAATGAAAAACTGTTTTTT
J: TRBJ2-7; size: few; D: -; V: TRBV9; CDR3: CASSPGTQRYEQYF; DNA: TGTGCCAGCAGCCCCGGGACCCAGCGTTACGAGCAGTACTTC
J: TRBJ1-3; size: -; D: TRBD1; V: TRBV9; CDR3: CASSAETGGRNTIYF; DNA: TGTGCCAGCAGCGCCGAGACAGGGGGCCGAAACACCATATATTTT
J: TRBJ2-1; size: few; D: -; V: TRBV12-3/TRBV12-4; CDR3: CASSFGSRNEQFF; DNA: TGTGCCAGCAGTTTTGGGTCTAGGAATGAGCAGTTCTTC
J: TRBJ1-2; size: -; D: -; V: TRBV7-2; CDR3: CASSFGGGNSYGYTF; DNA: TGTGCCAGCAGCTTTGGAGGGGGGAACAGCTATGGCTACACCTTC
J: TRBJ2-1; size: many; D: TRBD2; V: TRBV12-3/TRBV12-4; CDR3: CASTTPTSGIHNEQFF; DNA: TGTGCCAGCACCACCCCGACTAGCGGGATCCACAATGAGCAGTTCTTC
J: TRBJ1-5; size: -; D: -; V: TRBV6-2/TRBV6-3; CDR3: CATGQPQHF; DNA: TGTGCCACGGGTCAGCCCCAGCATTTT
J: TRBJ2-7; size: few; D: -; V: TRBV5-5; CDR3: CASSPVGGTAYEQYF; DNA: TGTGCCAGCAGCCCCGTTGGGGGGACGGCCTACGAGCAGTACTTC
J: TRBJ2-3; size: many; D: -; V: TRBV30; CDR3: CAWTLGGGLDTQYF; DNA: TGTGCCTGGACCTTGGGAGGGGGCCTAGATACGCAGTATTTT
J: TRBJ2-1; size: few; D: -; V: TRBV12-3/TRBV12-4; CDR3: CASSFGGAKYNEQFF; DNA: TGTGCCAGCAGTTTTGGTGGTGCAAAGTACAATGAGCAGTTCTTC
J: TRBJ2-7; size: -; D: -; V: TRBV10-1; CDR3: CASSDRKTYEQYF; DNA: TGCGCCAGCAGTGATAGAAAAACCTACGAGCAGTACTTC
J: TRBJ2-3; size: -; D: TRBD1; V: TRBV24-1; CDR3: CATSDYGQGGSTDTQYF; DNA: TGTGCCACCAGTGATTATGGACAGGGGGGGAGCACAGATACGCAGTATTTT
J: TRBJ1-1; size: few; D: -; V: TRBV30; CDR3: CAWSYGRNTEAFF; DNA: TGTGCCTGGAGTTATGGTAGAAACACTGAAGCTTTCTTT
J: TRBJ1-6; size: few; D: TRBD1; V: TRBV7-9; CDR3: CASSLGPGTEPTSGSPLHF; DNA: TGTGCCAGCAGCTTAGGCCCCGGGACAGAGCCTACGTCCGGGTCACCCCTCCACTTT
J: TRBJ1-5; size: few; D: TRBD1; V: TRBV24-1; CDR3: CATSDSGQLSHQPQHF; DNA: TGTGCCACCAGTGACTCGGGACAGCTCTCCCATCAGCCCCAGCATTTT
J: TRBJ1-2; size: few; D: -; V: TRBV12-3/TRBV12-4; CDR3: CASSSKTTYGYTF; DNA: TGTGCCAGCAGTTCCAAGACAACATATGGCTACACCTTC
J: TRBJ2-7; size: -; D: -; V: TRBV20-1; CDR3: CSARGFRSYEQYF; DNA: TGCAGTGCTAGAGGTTTCCGATCCTACGAGCAGTACTTC
J: TRBJ1-1; size: few; D: -; V: TRBV4-2; CDR3: CASSQFGGVTEAFF; DNA: TGTGCCAGCAGCCAATTCGGGGGGGTGACTGAAGCTTTCTTT
J: TRBJ1-6; size: few; D: TRBD1; V: TRBV16; CDR3: CASSQSTGDNSPLHF; DNA: TGTGCCAGCAGCCAATCAACAGGGGATAATTCACCCCTCCACTTT
J: TRBJ2-1; size: -; D: TRBD2; V: TRBV2; CDR3: CASSNAKRTSGDYNEQFF; DNA: TGTGCCAGCAGTAACGCAAAAAGGACTAGCGGGGACTACAATGAGCAGTTCTTC
J: TRBJ2-1; size: few; D: TRBD2; V: TRBV29-1; CDR3: CSPLPAGVNEQFF; DNA: TGCAGCCCCCTCCCCGCGGGGGTTAATGAGCAGTTCTTC
J: TRBJ2-7; size: few; D: TRBD1; V: TRBV29-1; CDR3: CSVRQGSYEQYF; DNA: TGCAGCGTCCGACAGGGCTCCTACGAGCAGTACTTC